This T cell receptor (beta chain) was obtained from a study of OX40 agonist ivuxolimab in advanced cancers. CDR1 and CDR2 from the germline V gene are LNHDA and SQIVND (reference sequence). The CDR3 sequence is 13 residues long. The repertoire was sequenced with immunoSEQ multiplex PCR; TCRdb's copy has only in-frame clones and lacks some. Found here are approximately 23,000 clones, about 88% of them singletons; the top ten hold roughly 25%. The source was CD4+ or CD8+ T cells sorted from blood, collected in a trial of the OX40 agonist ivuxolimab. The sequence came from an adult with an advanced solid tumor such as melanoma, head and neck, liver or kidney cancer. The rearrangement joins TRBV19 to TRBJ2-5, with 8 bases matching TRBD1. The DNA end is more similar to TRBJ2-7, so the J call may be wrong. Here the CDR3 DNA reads TGTGCCACCGACGGACAGGGATCCCACGAGCAGTACTTC. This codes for CATDGQGSHEQYF.